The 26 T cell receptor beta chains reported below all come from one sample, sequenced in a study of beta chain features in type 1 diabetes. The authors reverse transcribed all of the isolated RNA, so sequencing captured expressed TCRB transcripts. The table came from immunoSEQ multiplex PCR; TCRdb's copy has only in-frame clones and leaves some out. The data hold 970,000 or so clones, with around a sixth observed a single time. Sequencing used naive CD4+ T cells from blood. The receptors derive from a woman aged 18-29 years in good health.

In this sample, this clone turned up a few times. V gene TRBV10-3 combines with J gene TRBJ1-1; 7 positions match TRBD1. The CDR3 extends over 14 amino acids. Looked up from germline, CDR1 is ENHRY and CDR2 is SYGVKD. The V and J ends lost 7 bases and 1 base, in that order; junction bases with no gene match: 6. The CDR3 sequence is CAITQTGANTEAFF. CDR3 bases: TGTGCCATCACTCAAACAGGGGCGAACACTGAAGCTTTCTTT.

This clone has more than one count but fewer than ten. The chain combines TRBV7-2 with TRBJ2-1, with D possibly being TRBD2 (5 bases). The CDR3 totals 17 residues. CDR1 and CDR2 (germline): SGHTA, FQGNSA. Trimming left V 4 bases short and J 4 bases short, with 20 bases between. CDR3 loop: CASSSKLQRLGYNEQFF. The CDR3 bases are TGTGCCAGCAGCTCAAAACTCCAGCGGTTAGGTTACAATGAGCAGTTCTTC.

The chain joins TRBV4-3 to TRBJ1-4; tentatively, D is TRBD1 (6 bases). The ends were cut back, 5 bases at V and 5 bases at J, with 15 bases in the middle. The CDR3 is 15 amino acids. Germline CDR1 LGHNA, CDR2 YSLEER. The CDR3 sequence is CASSTQDRLNEKLFF. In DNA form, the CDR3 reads TGCGCCAGCAGCACCCAAGACAGGCTGAATGAAAAACTGTTTTTT.

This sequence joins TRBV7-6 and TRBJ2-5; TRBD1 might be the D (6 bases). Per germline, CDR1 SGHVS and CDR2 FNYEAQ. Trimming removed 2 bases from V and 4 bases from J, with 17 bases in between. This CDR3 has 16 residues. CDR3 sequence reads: CASSLWDARGAETQYF. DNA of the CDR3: TGTGCCAGCAGCTTATGGGACGCCAGGGGTGCAGAGACCCAGTACTTC.

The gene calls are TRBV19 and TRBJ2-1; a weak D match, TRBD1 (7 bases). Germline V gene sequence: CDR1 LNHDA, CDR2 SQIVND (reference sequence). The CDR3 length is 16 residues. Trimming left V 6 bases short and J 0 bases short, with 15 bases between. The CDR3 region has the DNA TGTGCCAGTAGCTCTAGGGGGGACAGCTCCTACAATGAGCAGTTCTTC. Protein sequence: CASSSRGDSSYNEQFF.

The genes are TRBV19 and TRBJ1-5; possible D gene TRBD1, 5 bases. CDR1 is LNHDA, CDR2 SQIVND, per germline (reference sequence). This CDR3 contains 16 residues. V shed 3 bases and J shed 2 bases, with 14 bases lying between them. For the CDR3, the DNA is TGTGCCAGTAGTATTGGCTCAGGGCGAGGCAATCAGCCCCAGCATTTT. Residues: CASSIGSGRGNQPQHF.

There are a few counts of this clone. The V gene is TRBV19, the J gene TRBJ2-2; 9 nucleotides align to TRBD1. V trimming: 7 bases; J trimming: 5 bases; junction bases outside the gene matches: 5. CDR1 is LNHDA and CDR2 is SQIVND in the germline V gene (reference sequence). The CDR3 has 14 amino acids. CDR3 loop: CASKETGGTGELFF. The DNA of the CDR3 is TGTGCCAGTAAGGAGACAGGGGGAACCGGGGAGCTGTTTTTT.

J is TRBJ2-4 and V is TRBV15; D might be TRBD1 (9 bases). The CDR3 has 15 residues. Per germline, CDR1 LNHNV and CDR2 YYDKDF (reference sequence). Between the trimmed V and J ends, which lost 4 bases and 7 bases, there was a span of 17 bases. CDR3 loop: CATSKRGTGINIQYF. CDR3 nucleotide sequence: TGTGCCACCAGCAAGCGGGGGACAGGGATTAACATTCAGTACTTC.

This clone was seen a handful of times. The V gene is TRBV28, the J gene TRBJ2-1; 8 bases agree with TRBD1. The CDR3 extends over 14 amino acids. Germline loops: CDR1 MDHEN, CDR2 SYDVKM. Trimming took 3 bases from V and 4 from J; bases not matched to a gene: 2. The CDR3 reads CASSFGDRYNEQFF. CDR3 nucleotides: TGTGCCAGCAGTTTCGGGGACAGGTACAATGAGCAGTTCTTC. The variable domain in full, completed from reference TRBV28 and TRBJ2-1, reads DVKVTQSSRYLVKRTGEKVFLECVQDMDHENMFWYRQDPGLGLRLIYFSYDVKMKEKGDIPEGYSVSREKKERFSLILESASTNQTSMYLCASSFGDRYNEQFFGPGTRLTVL.

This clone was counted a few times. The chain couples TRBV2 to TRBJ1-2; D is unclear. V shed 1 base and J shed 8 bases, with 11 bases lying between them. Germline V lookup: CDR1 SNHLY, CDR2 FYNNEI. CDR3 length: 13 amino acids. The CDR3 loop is CASSEGIGSGYTF. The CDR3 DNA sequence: TGTGCCAGCAGTGAAGGGATTGGTTCGGGCTACACCTTC.

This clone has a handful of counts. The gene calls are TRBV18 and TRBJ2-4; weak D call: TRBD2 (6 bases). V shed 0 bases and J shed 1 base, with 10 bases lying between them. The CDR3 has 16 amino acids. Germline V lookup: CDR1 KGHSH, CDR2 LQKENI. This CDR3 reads CASSPPGGGAKNIQYF. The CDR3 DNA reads TGTGCCAGCTCACCACCGGGAGGTGGGGCCAAAAACATTCAGTACTTC.

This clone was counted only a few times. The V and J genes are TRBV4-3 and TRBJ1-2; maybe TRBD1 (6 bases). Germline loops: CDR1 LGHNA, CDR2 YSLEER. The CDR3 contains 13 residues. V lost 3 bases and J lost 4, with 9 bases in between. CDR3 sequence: CASSQDRAYGYTF. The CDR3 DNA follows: TGCGCCAGCAGCCAGGACAGAGCCTATGGCTACACCTTC.

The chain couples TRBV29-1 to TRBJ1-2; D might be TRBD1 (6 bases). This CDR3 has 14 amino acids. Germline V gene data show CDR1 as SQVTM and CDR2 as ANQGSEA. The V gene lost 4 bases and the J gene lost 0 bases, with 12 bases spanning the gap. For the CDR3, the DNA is TGCAGCGTTGCCCAGGGGCCAACTAACTATGGCTACACCTTC. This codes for CSVAQGPTNYGYTF.

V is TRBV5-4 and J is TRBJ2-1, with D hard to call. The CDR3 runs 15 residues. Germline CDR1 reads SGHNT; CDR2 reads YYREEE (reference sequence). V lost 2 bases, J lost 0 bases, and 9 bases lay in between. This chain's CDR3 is CASSFDTSSYNEQFF. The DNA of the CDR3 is TGTGCCAGCAGCTTCGACACGAGCTCCTACAATGAGCAGTTCTTC.

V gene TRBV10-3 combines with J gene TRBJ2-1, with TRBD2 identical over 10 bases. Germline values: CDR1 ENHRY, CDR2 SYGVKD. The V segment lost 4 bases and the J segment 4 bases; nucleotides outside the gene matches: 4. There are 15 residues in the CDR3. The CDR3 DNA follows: TGTGCCATCAGTGGCCTAGCGGGAGCTTACAATGAGCAGTTCTTC. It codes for CAISGLAGAYNEQFF.

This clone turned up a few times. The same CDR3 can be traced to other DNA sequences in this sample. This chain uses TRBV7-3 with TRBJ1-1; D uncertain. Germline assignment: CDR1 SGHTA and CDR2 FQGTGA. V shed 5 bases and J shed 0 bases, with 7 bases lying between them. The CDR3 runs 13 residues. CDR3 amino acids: CASSLQMNTEAFF. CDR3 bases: TGTGCCAGCAGCCTACAGATGAACACTGAAGCTTTCTTT.

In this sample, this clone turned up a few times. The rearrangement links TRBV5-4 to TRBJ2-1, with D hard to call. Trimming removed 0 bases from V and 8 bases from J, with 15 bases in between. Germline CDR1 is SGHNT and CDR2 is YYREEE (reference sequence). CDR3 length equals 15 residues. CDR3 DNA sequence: TGTGCCAGCAGCTTGGCCACCGCCCCCTCTGATGAGCAGTTCTTC. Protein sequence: CASSLATAPSDEQFF. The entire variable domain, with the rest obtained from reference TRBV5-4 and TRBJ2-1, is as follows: ETGVTQSPTHLIKTRGQQVTLRCSSQSGHNTVSWYQQALGQGPQFIFQYYREEENGRGNFPPRFSGLQFPNYSSELNVNALELDDSALYLCASSLATAPSDEQFFGPGTRLTVL.

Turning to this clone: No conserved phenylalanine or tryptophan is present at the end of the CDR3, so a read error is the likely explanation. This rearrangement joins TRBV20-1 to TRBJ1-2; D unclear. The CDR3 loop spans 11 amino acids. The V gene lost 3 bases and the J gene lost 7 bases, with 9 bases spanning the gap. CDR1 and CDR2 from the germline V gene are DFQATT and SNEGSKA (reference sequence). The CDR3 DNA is TGCAGTGCTAGCAGACGGGGTGGCTACACCCTC. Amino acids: CSASRRGGYTL.

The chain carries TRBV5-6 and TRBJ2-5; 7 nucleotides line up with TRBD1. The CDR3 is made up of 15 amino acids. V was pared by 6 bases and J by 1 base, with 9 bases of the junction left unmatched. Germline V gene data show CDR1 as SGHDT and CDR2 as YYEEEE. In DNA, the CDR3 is TGTGCCAGCAAGGGGGCTGAATGGTTCCAAGAGACCCAGTACTTC. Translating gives CASKGAEWFQETQYF. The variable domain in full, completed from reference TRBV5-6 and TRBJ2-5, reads DAGVTQSPTHLIKTRGQQVTLRCSPKSGHDTVSWYQQALGQGPQFIFQYYEEEERQRGNFPDRFSGHQFPNYSSELNVNALLLGDSALYLCASKGAEWFQETQYFGPGTRLLVL.

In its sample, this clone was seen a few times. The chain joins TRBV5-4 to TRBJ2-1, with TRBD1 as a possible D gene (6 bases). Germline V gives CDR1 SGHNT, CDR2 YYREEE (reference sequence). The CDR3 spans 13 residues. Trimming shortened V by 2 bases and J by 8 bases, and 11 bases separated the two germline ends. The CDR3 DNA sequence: TGTGCCAGCAGCTTCGCAGGGGTGGATGAGCAGTTCTTC. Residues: CASSFAGVDEQFF.

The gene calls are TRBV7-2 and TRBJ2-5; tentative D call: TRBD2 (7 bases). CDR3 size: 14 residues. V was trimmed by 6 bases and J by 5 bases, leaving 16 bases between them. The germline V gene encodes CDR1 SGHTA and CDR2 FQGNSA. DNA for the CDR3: TGTGCCAGCAGACTTGCGGGGGCAGAGGAGACCCAGTACTTC. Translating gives CASRLAGAEETQYF.

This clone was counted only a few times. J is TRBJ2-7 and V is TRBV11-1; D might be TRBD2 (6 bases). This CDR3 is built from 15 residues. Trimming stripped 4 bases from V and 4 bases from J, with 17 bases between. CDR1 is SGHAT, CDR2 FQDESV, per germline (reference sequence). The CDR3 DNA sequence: TGTGCCAGCAGCTCTCAATCCGGGACTTTATACGAGCAGTACTTC. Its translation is CASSSQSGTLYEQYF.

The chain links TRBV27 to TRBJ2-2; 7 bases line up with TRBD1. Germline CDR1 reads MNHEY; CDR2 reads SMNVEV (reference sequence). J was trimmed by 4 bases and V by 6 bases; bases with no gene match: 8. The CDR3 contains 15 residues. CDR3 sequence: CASRVTGRSTGELFF. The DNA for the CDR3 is TGTGCCAGCAGGGTGACAGGGCGGTCCACCGGGGAGCTGTTTTTT.

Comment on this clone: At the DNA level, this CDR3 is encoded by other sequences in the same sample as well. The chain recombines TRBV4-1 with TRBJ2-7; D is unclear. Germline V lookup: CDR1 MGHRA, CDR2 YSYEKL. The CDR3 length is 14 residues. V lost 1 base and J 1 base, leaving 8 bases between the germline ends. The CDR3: CASSQVPNSYEQYF. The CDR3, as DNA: TGCGCCAGCAGCCAAGTCCCCAATTCCTACGAGCAGTACTTC.

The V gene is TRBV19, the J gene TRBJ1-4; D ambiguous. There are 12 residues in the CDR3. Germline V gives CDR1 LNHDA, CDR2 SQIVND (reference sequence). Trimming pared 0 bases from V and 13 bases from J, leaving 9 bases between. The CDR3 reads CASSIDRGRLFF. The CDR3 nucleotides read TGTGCCAGTAGTATAGATCGGGGTAGACTGTTTTTT.

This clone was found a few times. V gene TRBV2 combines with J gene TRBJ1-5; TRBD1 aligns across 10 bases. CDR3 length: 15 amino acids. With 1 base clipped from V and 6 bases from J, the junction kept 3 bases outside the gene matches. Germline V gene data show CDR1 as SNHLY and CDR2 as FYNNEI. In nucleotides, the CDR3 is TGTGCCAGCAGTGAAGAGGGACAGGGGTTTCAGCCCCAGCATTTT. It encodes CASSEEGQGFQPQHF.